This TCR beta chain was identified during a study of cytomegalovirus exposure and HLA in healthy donors. The CDR3 has 14 amino acids. The germline gives CDR1 SGHAT, CDR2 FQNNGV. The ends were cut back, 1 base at V and 1 base at J, with 7 bases in the middle. PCR involved 60 Vbeta and 13 Jbeta primers. Generated by immunoSEQ multiplex PCR, the TCRdb table keeps only in-frame clones and is missing some. This table holds 120,000 or so clones, over 9.5% found once. This clone was counted between two and nine times. The chain uses TRBV11-2 and TRBJ2-5; D is undetermined. Sequencing used PBMCs. The TCR originated in a woman younger than 35 in good health and CMV-seropositive. The CDR3 DNA reads TGTGCCAGCAGCTTAGGCCCAGTCCAAGAGACCCAGTACTTC. This encodes CASSLGPVQETQYF.